This TCR beta chain was observed in a study of cytomegalovirus exposure and HLA in healthy donors. Note on this clone: Its specificity is not known.

With V trimmed by 5 bases and J by 8 bases, 1 base remained unmatched. Germline loops: CDR1 KGHSH, CDR2 LQKENI. The CDR3 sequence is 12 residues long. While the first cohort had 700 or so subjects, the donors belonged to the separate validation cohort of roughly 130 subjects. This table comes from immunoSEQ multiplex PCR, and its TCRdb copy is limited to in-frame clones, with some not included. The data contain some 310,000 clones, roughly 90% of them singletons. Study findings and constraints: Published work reported that the classifier diagnosed cytomegalovirus status with high specificity and sensitivity.

The V call is TRBV18, the J call TRBJ2-3; 10 bases map to TRBD2. The receptor comes from a man younger than 40 in good health and CMV-seronegative. The sequenced sample consisted of PBMCs. The CDR3 coding sequence is TGTGCCAGCTCAGGACTAGCGGCTACGCAGTATTTT. Amino acids: CASSGLAATQYF.